The 17 T cell receptor beta chains reported below all come from one sample, sequenced in a study of blood T cell repertoires in COVID-19 (dated by TCRdb to the early 2020s). The protocol used for the library was the immunoSEQ multiplex PCR assay. Held by TCRdb, this immuneACCESS table contains in-frame sequences only and omits some clones. Under half of the omission traces to an unresolved V gene where checked; the cause of the rest is unknown. Present in this sample are around 260,000 clones, more than 70% of which were seen just once. The ten largest clones add up to approximately 2.3% of the sample. Sequenced: peripheral blood. The source is a woman aged 45-65 years with acute or convalescent COVID-19.

The genes are TRBV7-2 and TRBJ2-2; D is ambiguous. The CDR3 length is 15 residues. Trimming left V 3 bases short and J 2 bases short, with 10 bases between. In germline, CDR1 is SGHTA, CDR2 FQGNSA. CDR3 in DNA: TGTGCCAGCAGCTTGATGACTGTTAACACCGGGGAGCTGTTTTTT. Its translation: CASSLMTVNTGELFF.

This clone was detected many times. The chain uses TRBV24-1 and TRBJ1-2, with D perhaps TRBD1 (5 bases). This CDR3 contains 16 residues. V was clipped by 4 bases and J by 3 bases, with 17 bases between them. From germline, CDR1 is KGHDR and CDR2 SFDVKD. Here the CDR3 DNA reads TGTGCCACCAGTGACCCCGCGTTACGGGGGTACTATGGCTACACCTTC. Encoded protein: CATSDPALRGYYGYTF.

The rearrangement uses TRBV20-1 and TRBJ2-1; D remains ambiguous. Trimming pared 7 bases from V and 4 bases from J, leaving 8 bases between. Germline lookup yields CDR1 DFQATT and CDR2 SNEGSKA (reference sequence). The CDR3 spans 11 residues. The CDR3 DNA follows: TGCAGTGTAGTTCTGTACAATGAGCAGTTCTTC. Its translation is CSVVLYNEQFF.

The chain couples TRBV12-3 or TRBV12-4 to TRBJ2-7; D might be TRBD2 (6 bases). Trimming stripped 7 bases from V and 3 bases from J, with 10 bases between. The CDR3 is 12 amino acids. CDR3 region: CASTQDYYEQYF. The CDR3 DNA reads as TGTGCCAGCACCCAGGACTACTACGAGCAGTACTTC.

This CDR3 is CSVETAGIYEQYF. The CDR3 bases are TGCAGCGTTGAAACAGCGGGAATCTACGAGCAGTACTTC. This rearrangement joins TRBV29-1 to TRBJ2-7, with TRBD2 matching 7 bases. The germline V gene encodes CDR1 SQVTM and CDR2 ANQGSEA. The CDR3 has 13 residues. The V and J ends lost 2 bases and 3 bases, in that order; junction bases with no gene match: 4.

The rearrangement uses TRBV30 and TRBJ1-5, with a possible D match to TRBD1 (5 bases). Germline V gives CDR1 GTSNPN, CDR2 SVGIG (reference sequence). V dropped 3 bases and J dropped 1 base, with 16 bases sitting between them. There are 16 residues in the CDR3. CDR3 bases: TGTGCCTGGAGGTCGGGGAGGGGCACGAGCAATCAGCCCCAGCATTTT. Its translation is CAWRSGRGTSNQPQHF.

The chain combines TRBV28 with TRBJ2-7, with D perhaps matching TRBD1 (5 bases). The CDR3 consists of 14 residues. The V and J ends lost 0 bases and 5 bases respectively, with 11 bases between them. CDR1 is MDHEN and CDR2 is SYDVKM in the germline V gene. The CDR3 is CASSLWTGADEQYF. The CDR3 coding sequence is TGTGCCAGCAGTTTATGGACTGGGGCGGACGAGCAGTACTTC.

The chain couples TRBV6-5 to TRBJ1-4; maybe TRBD1 (6 bases). The CDR3 is 14 residues long. In germline, CDR1 is MNHEY, CDR2 SVGAGI. Trimming took off 8 bases at V and 5 bases at J, with 15 bases between the two ends. CDR3 sequence (DNA): TGTGCCAGCTCCAAGGACAGACTAAATGAAAAACTGTTTTTT. Its translation is CASSKDRLNEKLFF.

This clone was observed a single time. The CDR3 sequence: CASSPRGDTEQFF. The DNA of the CDR3 is TGTGCCAGCAGCCCCCGGGGGGATACTGAGCAGTTCTTC. V and J are TRBV6-5 and TRBJ2-1; 7 bases are a match to TRBD2. Trimming took 6 bases from V and 9 from J; bases not matched to a gene: 8. From germline, CDR1 is MNHEY and CDR2 SVGAGI. The CDR3 totals 13 residues.

This chain uses TRBV7-2 with TRBJ2-7; 8 bases fit TRBD2. Germline CDR1 is SGHTA and CDR2 is FQGNSA. After removal of 6 bases from V and 4 bases from J, the junction contained 11 bases not matched to a gene. There are 15 residues in the CDR3. CDR3 nucleotides: TGTGCCAGCAGTCCTACTAGCGGAGGTGGTTACGAGCAGTACTTC. Protein: CASSPTSGGGYEQYF. Full variable domain (outside the CDR3, taken from reference TRBV7-2 and TRBJ2-7): GAGVSQSPSNKVTEKGKDVELRCDPISGHTALYWYRQSLGQGLEFLIYFQGNSAPDKSGLPSDRFSAERTGGSVSTLTIQRTQQEDSAVYLCASSPTSGGGYEQYFGPGTRLTVT.

The chain has TRBV4-2 and TRBJ2-1; no clear D. This CDR3 is built from 11 residues. From germline, CDR1 is LGHNA and CDR2 YNFKEQ. The V end was cut by 1 base, the J end by 9 bases, with 4 bases between. The CDR3 loop is CASSQGPEQFF. The CDR3 region has the DNA TGTGCCAGCAGCCAAGGGCCTGAGCAGTTCTTC.

The chain has TRBV5-1 and TRBJ1-4; no clear D. Germline V gene data show CDR1 as SGHRS and CDR2 as YFSETQ. The CDR3 is 16 amino acids. V lost 1 base to trimming and J lost 5 bases, with 15 bases between them. Here the CDR3 reads CASSLIPASRNEKLFF. The DNA of the CDR3 is TGCGCCAGCAGCTTGATTCCAGCTTCGAGGAATGAAAAACTGTTTTTT. Supplemented by reference TRBV5-1 and TRBJ1-4, the full variable domain reads KAGVTQTPRYLIKTRGQQVTLSCSPISGHRSVSWYQQTPGQGLQFLFEYFSETQRNKGNFPGRFSGRQFSNSRSEMNVSTLELGDSALYLCASSLIPASRNEKLFFGSGTQLSVL.

The CDR3 loop is CASIGSGGESYNEQFF. CDR3 nucleotides: TGTGCCAGCATCGGCAGCGGGGGGGAATCCTACAATGAGCAGTTCTTC. V gene TRBV28 combines with J gene TRBJ2-1; 10 nucleotides agree with TRBD2. The CDR3 covers 16 residues. The germline V gene encodes CDR1 MDHEN and CDR2 SYDVKM. The V segment lost 7 bases and the J segment 1 base; nucleotides outside the gene matches: 7.

The gene calls are TRBV5-5 and TRBJ2-1; 11 bases match TRBD2. Germline V gives CDR1 SGHKS, CDR2 YYEKEE (reference sequence). V shed 0 bases, J shed 13 bases, and the junction held 18 bases outside the gene matches. This CDR3 region has 18 residues. The CDR3 protein is CASSLVGTESTSGTSQFF. The DNA of the CDR3 is TGTGCCAGCAGCTTGGTGGGGACAGAATCGACTAGCGGGACCAGCCAGTTCTTC. Complete variable domain (other parts from reference TRBV5-5 and TRBJ2-1): DAGVTQSPTHLIKTRGQQVTLRCSPISGHKSVSWYQQVLGQGPQFIFQYYEKEERGRGNFPDRFSARQFPNYSSELNVNALLLGDSALYLCASSLVGTESTSGTSQFFGPGTRLTVL.

CDR3 residues: CASSRGTGSYEQYF. CDR3 nucleotide sequence: TGTGCCAGCAGCCGTGGGACAGGCTCCTACGAGCAGTACTTC. This chain connects TRBV11-2 to TRBJ2-7; 8 positions agree with TRBD1. The CDR3 is 14 residues long. Looked up from germline, CDR1 is SGHAT and CDR2 is FQNNGV. J was trimmed by 0 bases and V by 5 bases; bases with no gene match: 3.

The gene calls are TRBV28 and TRBJ2-7; unclear D gene. The germline V gene encodes CDR1 MDHEN and CDR2 SYDVKM. This CDR3 is built from 10 residues. The germline V and J ends were trimmed by 6 bases and 4 bases, with 4 bases remaining between them. CDR3 sequence reads: CASSAYEQYF. The DNA of the CDR3 is TGTGCCAGCAGCGCGTACGAGCAGTACTTC.

This chain joins TRBV7-3 and TRBJ2-4; possible D gene TRBD2, 5 bases. Trimming pared 2 bases from V and 1 base from J, leaving 6 bases between. The CDR3 sequence is 14 residues long. Germline loops: CDR1 SGHTA, CDR2 FQGTGA. CDR3 amino acids: CASSLGLAKNIQYF. DNA of the CDR3: TGTGCCAGCAGCTTAGGACTGGCCAAAAACATTCAGTACTTC.